This TCR beta chain was sequenced for a study of shared clonotypes between healthy human individuals. Study as a whole: The people who gave samples were a couple of women and three men aged 18 to 49. Whole-study results and caveats: Sorted-subset sequencing was shown by rarefaction to be incomplete despite large depth.

Sequencing was at deep level. Repertoires were generated with immunoSEQ multiplex PCR, while TCRdb's copy carries only in-frame clones and drops some. The sample lists fewer than 2.5 million clones, over 85% occurring once. A split of CD4+ cells into CD45RA+ naive and CD45RA-negative memory subsets was performed. V was shortened by 4 bases and J by 6 bases, with 12 bases between the two germline ends. The CDR3 runs to 13 residues. Germline V gene data show CDR1 as GTSNPN and CDR2 as SVGIG (reference sequence). On this clone itself: Its antigen is not known.

This sequence joins TRBV30 and TRBJ2-2, with a possible D match to TRBD2 (5 bases). Sequenced material: naive CD4+ T cells from PBMCs. Documented subset: CD45RA+ positively selected. The sequence was collected from a man aged 18 to 29 in good health. Some clones in this sample may be carry-over from other donors' samples. The CDR3 protein is CAWNGVSAGELFF. The CDR3 DNA reads as TGTGCCTGGAACGGGGTATCTGCCGGGGAGCTGTTTTTT.